The entry below gives a single TCR beta chain sequence along with its context. This entry comes from a study of cytomegalovirus exposure and HLA in healthy donors. The PCR employed 60 Vbeta primers together with 13 Jbeta primers. TCRdb's table, derived via immunoSEQ multiplex PCR, lists solely in-frame clones and lacks some. Among about 170,000 clones, 85% were seen once, and the ten largest hold 1%. CDR3 length equals 15 residues. The V end was cut by 7 bases, the J end by 0 bases, with 15 bases between. Germline V gene sequence: CDR1 SEHNR, CDR2 FQNEAQ (reference sequence). This chain links TRBV7-9 with TRBJ1-1, with D perhaps TRBD1 (6 bases). What was sequenced was PBMCs. The source is a boy between 2 and 10 years old in good health and CMV-seronegative. The CDR3 DNA reads as TGTGCCAGCACCTCGGACAGAACTCTGAACACTGAAGCTTTCTTT. This encodes CASTSDRTLNTEAFF.